The present TCR beta chain was sequenced within a study of beta chain features in type 1 diabetes. Whole-study findings and limits: Individuals with type 1 diabetes displayed fewer insertions and more deletions at VDJ junctions. TCRB CDR3 length was moderately but significantly reduced in all four CD4+ subsets of Type 1 diabetes patients.

V lost 0 bases to trimming and J lost 4 bases; unmatched junction nucleotides: 5. Germline V gene lookup returns CDR1 MNHNS and CDR2 SASEGT. The CDR3 loop spans 16 amino acids. TCRB transcripts that were expressed got sequenced, as all of the isolated RNA had been reverse transcribed. Produced via immunoSEQ multiplex PCR; TCRdb's table is partial and in-frame only. Here the sample spans around 160,000 clones, about 50% being singletons. This clone occurred a few times. Antigen specificity is unknown. The rearrangement joins TRBV6-1 to TRBJ2-1; 8 positions agree with TRBD2. Sequenced sample: Tregs from blood. The receptor comes from a man younger than 35 in good health. The CDR3 spells CASSEAPGLGYNEQFF. DNA for the CDR3: TGTGCCAGCAGTGAAGCCCCGGGACTAGGGTACAATGAGCAGTTCTTC.